The following is a TCR beta chain sequence with its context. Its antigen is unknown. TCRdb's copy holds only in-frame clones and misses some; the assay was immunoSEQ multiplex PCR. The sample has over 120,000 clones, over 80% seen once. This record comes from a study of cytomegalovirus exposure and HLA in healthy donors. Turning to the study itself: A subsequent analysis stated that the 90 to 150 validation repertoires were run on the same platform as the approximately 710 first-cohort repertoires.

Trimming took off 4 bases at V and 4 bases at J, with 20 bases between the two ends. Germline assignment: CDR1 SGHRS and CDR2 YFSETQ. This CDR3 has 16 residues. Study results and caveats: Whilst most TCR sequences proved rare, a subset of public TCRs occurred across many donors. The study flagged some 170 TCR beta chains as cytomegalovirus-associated.

The clonotype originates from a man between 18 and 29 years old in good health and CMV-seropositive. Material for sequencing was PBMCs. The chain couples TRBV5-1 to TRBJ1-1, with D perhaps TRBD1 (5 bases). The CDR3 sequence is CASSPGQGGFSTEAFF. The CDR3 DNA is TGCGCCAGCAGCCCCGGTCAGGGAGGGTTCAGCACTGAAGCTTTCTTT. The variable domain in full, completed from reference TRBV5-1 and TRBJ1-1, reads KAGVTQTPRYLIKTRGQQVTLSCSPISGHRSVSWYQQTPGQGLQFLFEYFSETQRNKGNFPGRFSGRQFSNSRSEMNVSTLELGDSALYLCASSPGQGGFSTEAFFGQGTRLTVV.